Reported below is one T cell receptor beta chain. The antigen is unknown. This sample is part of a study of immune evolution from preneoplasia to lung adenocarcinoma. Study-wide results and limits: Later-stage lesions seemingly showed higher T cell density and diversity than normal lung.

Clones were sequenced by immunoSEQ multiplex PCR, and TCRdb holds only the in-frame ones, with some missing. The data contain thousands of clones, roughly 79% of them singletons. Germline V gives CDR1 SGHVS, CDR2 FNYEAQ. V was trimmed by 5 bases and J by 8 bases, leaving 19 bases between them. This CDR3 has 15 residues. The sequence derives from a person between 65 and 80 years old with lung adenocarcinoma. The chain couples TRBV7-6 to TRBJ2-1; maybe TRBD2 (7 bases). The source material was FFPE adjacent normal lung tissue. CDR3 residues: CASSNSAGARDEQFF. The DNA of the CDR3 is TGTGCCAGCAGCAATTCCGCGGGGGCTCGGGATGAGCAGTTCTTC.